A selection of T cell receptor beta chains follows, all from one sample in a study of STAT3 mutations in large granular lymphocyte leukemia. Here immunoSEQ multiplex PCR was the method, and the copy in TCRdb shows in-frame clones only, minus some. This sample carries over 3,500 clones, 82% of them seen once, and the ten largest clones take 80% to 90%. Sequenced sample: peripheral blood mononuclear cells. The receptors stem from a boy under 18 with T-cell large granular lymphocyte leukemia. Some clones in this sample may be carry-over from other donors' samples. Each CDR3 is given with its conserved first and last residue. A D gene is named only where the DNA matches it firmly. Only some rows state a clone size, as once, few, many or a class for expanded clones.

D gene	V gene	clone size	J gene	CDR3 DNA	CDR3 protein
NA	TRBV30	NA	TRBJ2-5	TGTGCCTGGAGTGCCCTTACAGGGATCCAAGAGACCCAGTACTTC	CAWSALTGIQETQYF
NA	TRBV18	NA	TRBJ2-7	TGTGCCAGCTCACCACCAGCGGCGGGCACCTACGAGCAGTACTTC	CASSPPAAGTYEQYF
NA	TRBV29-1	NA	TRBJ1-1	TGCAGCGTTGCGGAGGGTCGGACTGAAGCTTTCTTT	CSVAEGRTEAFF
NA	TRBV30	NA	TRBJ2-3	TGTGCCTGGAGTGCCTCAGATACGCAGTATTTT	CAWSASDTQYF
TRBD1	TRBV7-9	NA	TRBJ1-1	TGTGCCAGCAGCTCTACACAGGGGTTGGACACTGAAGCTTTCTTT	CASSSTQGLDTEAFF
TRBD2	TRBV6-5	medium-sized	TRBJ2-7	TGTGCCAGCAGTTACTCGGGACTAGCGGACTACGAGCAGTACTTC	CASSYSGLADYEQYF
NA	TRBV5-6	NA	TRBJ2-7	TGTGCCAGCAGCCGAGATGGCGAGCAGTACTTC	CASSRDGEQYF
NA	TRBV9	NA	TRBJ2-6	TGTGCCAGCAGCGTAGACAGCTCCTTCTCTGGGGCCAACGTCCTGACTTTC	CASSVDSSFSGANVLTF
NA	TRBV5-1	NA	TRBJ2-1	TGCGCCAGCAGCTTGGAAGGTCCGGAAGACAATGAGCAGTTCTTC	CASSLEGPEDNEQFF
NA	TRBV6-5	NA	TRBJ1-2	TGTGCCAGCAGTTACGGGTTCGGGGACTTCGACGGCTACACCTTC	CASSYGFGDFDGYTF
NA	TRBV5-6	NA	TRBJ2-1	TGTGCCAGCAGCGTTAGAATAGGCTACAATGAGCAGTTCTTC	CASSVRIGYNEQFF
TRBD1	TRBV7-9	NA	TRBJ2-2	TGTGCCAGCACCCGGACAGGGGTTGACACCGGGGAGCTGTTTTTT	CASTRTGVDTGELFF
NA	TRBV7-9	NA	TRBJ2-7	TGTGCCAGCAGCCCCCGGGACCCAAGACCCACCTACGAGCAGTACTTC	CASSPRDPRPTYEQYF
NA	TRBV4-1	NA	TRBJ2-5	TGCGCCAGCAGCCAAGATCAAGTGGACAGCCAAGAGACCCAGTACTTC	CASSQDQVDSQETQYF
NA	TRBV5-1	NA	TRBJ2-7	TGCGCCAGCAGGGCAGATGGGGCTAGCTCCTACGAGCAGTACTTC	CASRADGASSYEQYF
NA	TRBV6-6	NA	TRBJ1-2	TGTGCCAGCAGTTACTCCTCTACGGGCTATGGCTACACCTTC	CASSYSSTGYGYTF
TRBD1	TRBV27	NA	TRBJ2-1	TGTGCCAGCAGGCCAGGGACAGCCTACAATGAGCAGTTCTTC	CASRPGTAYNEQFF
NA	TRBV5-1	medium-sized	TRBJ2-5	TGCGCCAGCAGCCCCAACCCACAAGAGACCCAGTACTTC	CASSPNPQETQYF
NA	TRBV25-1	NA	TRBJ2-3	TGTGCCAGCAGTGGAGGGGAGATGGCGGGCCCAGATACGCAGTATTTT	CASSGGEMAGPDTQYF
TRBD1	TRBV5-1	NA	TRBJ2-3	TGCGCCAGCAGCTTACAGGGGGCAGCAGATACGCAGTATTTT	CASSLQGAADTQYF
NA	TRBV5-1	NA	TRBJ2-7	TGCGCCAGCAGCGGAAAGGACGGTGCATATGGAGAGCAGTACTTC	CASSGKDGAYGEQYF
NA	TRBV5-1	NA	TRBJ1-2	TGCGCCAGCAGCTTGGCCACGACCCTTAACTATGGCTACACCTTC	CASSLATTLNYGYTF
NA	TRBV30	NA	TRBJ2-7	TGTGCCTGGAGTACAGGCGGCCTAGGCGAGCAGTACTTC	CAWSTGGLGEQYF
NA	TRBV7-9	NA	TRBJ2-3	TGTGCCAGCGTTTCTTCTCCGGGGACAGATACGCAGTATTTT	CASVSSPGTDTQYF
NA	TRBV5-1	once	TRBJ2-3	TGCGCCAGCAGCAGGGTGCAACGAGTCACAGATACGCAGTATTTT	CASSRVQRVTDTQYF
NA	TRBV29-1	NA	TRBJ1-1	TGCAGCGTTGAGACGGGAATGAACACTGAAGCTTTCTTT	CSVETGMNTEAFF
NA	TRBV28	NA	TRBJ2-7	TGTGCCAGCAGTACCTCCGGGCTAACCTACGAGCAGTACTTC	CASSTSGLTYEQYF
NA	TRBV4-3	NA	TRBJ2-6	TGCGCCAGCAGCCAAGATGCCGGCTCTGGGGCCAACGTCCTGACTTTC	CASSQDAGSGANVLTF
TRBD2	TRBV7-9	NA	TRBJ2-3	TGTGCCAGCAGCTTAGCGACTAGCGGGGGGACAGATACGCAGTATTTT	CASSLATSGGTDTQYF